In this sample, the clone carrying this TCR beta chain turned up once. The antigen remains unidentified. This entry comes from a study of T cell responses to AZD1222 COVID-19 vaccine. Study-wide context: Combined were second doses at about 4 or about 12 weeks.

CDR1 MGHRA and CDR2 YSYEKL come from the germline V gene. Between the trimmed V and J ends, which lost 6 bases and 4 bases, there was a span of 19 bases. The CDR3 extends over 16 amino acids. The assay was immunoSEQ multiplex PCR, and TCRdb's table has in-frame clones only and misses some. The table records 90,000 to 120,000 clones, around nine tenths of them present only once. Study-level points and caveats: The number of AZD1222 recipients seropositive at baseline was only five to seven. The study found vaccine-associated CD4 TCRs spanning spike, dominant at 160-218 and 743-854. A rise in Spike-specific TCR breadth and depth followed two AZD1222 doses.

This specimen was peripheral blood, taken on day 0 of AZD1222 vaccination. This sequence originates from an adult in good health. This chain uses TRBV4-1 with TRBJ2-1, with D maybe TRBD2 (6 bases). DNA of the CDR3: TGCGCCAGCAGGCCCGCCGGGGTCCTAGCGTACAATGAGCAGTTCTTC. The encoded protein is CASRPAGVLAYNEQFF.